This TCR beta chain was recorded in a study of cytomegalovirus exposure and HLA in healthy donors. Turning to the study itself: Later, an analysis reported that the 110 or so validation repertoires had used the same platform as the approximately 600 first-cohort repertoires.

Notes on this clone: No antigen is known for it. The DNA is left out, because the CDR3 cannot be placed on it with certainty; the CDR3 is given as TCRdb lists it.

From the 120-subject validation cohort, which was separate from the roughly 690-subject first cohort, the donors were drawn. CDR1 is MNHNS and CDR2 is SASEGT in the germline V gene. Ends included, the CDR3 has 16 residues. The assay was immunoSEQ multiplex PCR, and TCRdb's table has in-frame clones only and misses some. Among about 65,000 clones listed, about 90% were seen once. Study results and caveats: The classifier reportedly diagnosed cytomegalovirus status with high sensitivity and specificity.

V usage is TRBV6-1 and J usage is TRBJ2-1; the table's D call, TRBD2, has no DNA check behind it. The sequenced sample was PBMCs. The receptor was derived from a woman under 30 in good health and CMV-seronegative. CDR3: CASSEGADFRGNEQFF.